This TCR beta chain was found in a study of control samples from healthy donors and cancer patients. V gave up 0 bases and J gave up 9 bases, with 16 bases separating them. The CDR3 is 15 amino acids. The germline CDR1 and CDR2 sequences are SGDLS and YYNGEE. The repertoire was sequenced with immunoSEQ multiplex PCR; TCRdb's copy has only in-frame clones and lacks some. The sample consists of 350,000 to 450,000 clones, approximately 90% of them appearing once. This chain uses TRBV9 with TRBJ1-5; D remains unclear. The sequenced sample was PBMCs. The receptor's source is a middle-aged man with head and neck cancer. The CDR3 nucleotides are TGTGCCAGCAGCGTAGCTTCGGGTGCGGGTTGGCCCCAGCATTTT. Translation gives CASSVASGAGWPQHF.